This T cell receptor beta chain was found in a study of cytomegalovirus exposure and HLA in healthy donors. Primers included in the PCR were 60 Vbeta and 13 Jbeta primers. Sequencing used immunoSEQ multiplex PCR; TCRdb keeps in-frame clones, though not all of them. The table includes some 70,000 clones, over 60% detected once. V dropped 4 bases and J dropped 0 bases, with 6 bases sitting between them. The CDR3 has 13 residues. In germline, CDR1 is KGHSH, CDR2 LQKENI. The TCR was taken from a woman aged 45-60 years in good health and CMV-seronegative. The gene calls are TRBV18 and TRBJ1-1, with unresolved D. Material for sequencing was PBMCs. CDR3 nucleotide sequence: TGTGCCAGCTCACAGAGCCTGAACACTGAAGCTTTCTTT. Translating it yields CASSQSLNTEAFF.